These 31 T cell receptor beta chains originate from one sample sequenced in a study of monozygotic twins with inflammatory bowel disease. With the 5' RACE reads reprocessed, TCRdb shows one record per CDR3 protein and no DNA. In all, the sample yields approximately 150,000 distinct CDR3 sequences. The sequenced material came from blood. The source of these receptors is a human donor with ulcerative colitis or Crohn's disease, or a healthy co-twin of an affected twin (not recorded which).

The V and J genes are TRBV4-1 and TRBJ2-1; TCRdb's D gene call, TRBD1, goes unchecked for lack of DNA. The CDR3 runs 17 residues. In germline, CDR1 is MGHRA, CDR2 YSYEKL. The CDR3 region is CASSQLTGASFLYEQFF.

The chain is built from TRBV6-2 or TRBV6-3 and TRBJ2-1; as DNA is missing, the TRBD1 call by TCRdb cannot be tested. Germline V gene data show CDR1 as MNHEY and CDR2 as SVGEGT. The CDR3 sequence is 16 residues long. The CDR3 reads CASSYSTGFFNNEQFF.

The CDR3 sequence: CASSGDRPNEKLFF. V and J are TRBV9 and TRBJ1-4. This CDR3 has 14 residues. Germline values: CDR1 SGDLS, CDR2 YYNGEE.

This chain links TRBV6-5 with TRBJ1-4. CDR1 is MNHEY, CDR2 SVGAGI, per germline. This CDR3 is 14 amino acids long. The CDR3 protein is CASSLGLLGEKLFF.

This rearrangement joins TRBV18 to TRBJ1-1; TCRdb's D gene call, TRBD1, goes unchecked for lack of DNA. The germline gives CDR1 KGHSH, CDR2 LQKENI. The CDR3 has 15 residues. CDR3 protein: CASSPGRAKGTEAFF.

The chain joins TRBV7-2 to TRBJ2-1; TCRdb's D call of TRBD2 is untestable without DNA. The CDR3 loop spans 13 amino acids. Germline V gene sequence: CDR1 SGHTA, CDR2 FQGNSA. CDR3 region: CASSSAGPNEQFF.

The chain combines TRBV9 with TRBJ1-6; TCRdb selects TRBD1, and the lack of DNA leaves this call unchecked. The CDR3 is made up of 14 amino acids. In germline, CDR1 is SGDLS, CDR2 YYNGEE. CDR3 protein: CASSSTAPNSPLHF.

The chain combines TRBV20-1 with TRBJ2-7; the TRBD1 assignment by TCRdb is unverifiable without DNA. Germline values: CDR1 DFQATT, CDR2 SNEGSKA (reference sequence). This CDR3 is built from 13 residues. This CDR3 reads CSARRDPTYEQYF.

The chain employs TRBV19 and TRBJ2-2; TCRdb calls TRBD2, which cannot be checked without DNA. Germline assignment: CDR1 LNHDA and CDR2 SQIVND (reference sequence). The CDR3 covers 16 residues. The CDR3 spells CASRELSGGITGELFF.

This chain connects TRBV7-4 to TRBJ1-5; the D call of TRBD1 rests on TCRdb alone, since no DNA is present to check it. CDR1 is SGHVT, CDR2 SQSDAQ, per germline. The CDR3 is 17 amino acids. CDR3 sequence reads: CASSLAGQEHSNQPQHF.

CDR3 region: CASTRPESSQYF. This sequence joins TRBV21-1 and TRBJ2-3. TRBV21-1 is recorded as a pseudogene. This CDR3 spans 12 amino acids.

This rearrangement joins TRBV5-4 to TRBJ2-5; TCRdb proposes TRBD1, but this gene call is untestable without DNA. This CDR3 is built from 16 residues. Germline CDR1 reads SGHNT; CDR2 reads YYREEE (reference sequence). The CDR3 loop is CASSLGTPATPGTQYF.

V is TRBV7-6 and J is TRBJ2-7; TCRdb's D gene call, TRBD2, goes unchecked for lack of DNA. The CDR3 has 17 amino acids. The germline V gene encodes CDR1 SGHVS and CDR2 FNYEAQ. The chain's CDR3 is CASSLVGDRAFYYEQYF. The full variable domain, in which reference TRBV7-6 and TRBJ2-7 provide the parts outside the CDR3, is GAGVSQSPRYKVTKRGQDVALRCDPISGHVSLYWYRQALGQGPEFLTYFNYEAQQDKSGLPNDRFSAERPEGSISTLTIQRTEQRDSAMYRCASSLVGDRAFYYEQYFGPGTRLTVT.

This chain uses TRBV5-4 with TRBJ2-7; the D call of TRBD2 rests on TCRdb alone, since no DNA is present to check it. The germline gives CDR1 SGHNT, CDR2 YYREEE (reference sequence). The CDR3 consists of 16 residues. CDR3 in amino acids: CASSLEWEGLFDEQYF.

The CDR3: CASSLERGADTQYF. This rearrangement joins TRBV5-1 to TRBJ2-3; TCRdb's D gene call, TRBD1, goes unchecked for lack of DNA. This CDR3 spans 14 amino acids. Looked up from germline, CDR1 is SGHRS and CDR2 is YFSETQ.

CDR3 loop: CASSQEHSRGRVRTEAFF. The V gene is TRBV4-3, the J gene TRBJ1-1; TCRdb indicates TRBD1, and absent DNA this call remains unverified. The length of the CDR3 is 18 residues. Germline CDR1 is LGHNA and CDR2 is YSLEER.

V gene TRBV24-1 combines with J gene TRBJ1-6; as DNA is missing, the TRBD1 call by TCRdb cannot be tested. Per the germline V gene, CDR1 is KGHDR and CDR2 is SFDVKD. The CDR3 covers 17 residues. CDR3 sequence: CATSDWGQVSYNSPLHF.

The V gene is TRBV20-1, the J gene TRBJ2-1; the D call from TCRdb, TRBD2, cannot be confirmed without DNA. The V gene's germline CDR1 is DFQATT and CDR2 SNEGSKA (reference sequence). CDR3 length equals 18 residues. This CDR3 is CSARILGVGAVSYNEQFF.

CDR3 amino acids: CASSPKETQYF. The chain has TRBV7-9 and TRBJ2-5. Germline V gives CDR1 SEHNR, CDR2 FQNEAQ (reference sequence). The CDR3 consists of 11 residues. Filled out from reference TRBV7-9 and TRBJ2-5, the complete variable domain reads DTGVSQNPRHKITKRGQNVTFRCDPISEHNRLYWYRQTLGQGPEFLTYFQNEAQLEKSRLLSDRFSAERPKGSFSTLEIQRTEQGDSAMYLCASSPKETQYFGPGTRLLVL.

V usage is TRBV30 and J usage is TRBJ1-3. Germline V lookup: CDR1 GTSNPN, CDR2 SVGIG (reference sequence). The CDR3 is 14 amino acids. CDR3 loop: CAWSRRMSGNTIYF. Looking up the rest from reference TRBV30 and TRBJ1-3 gives the full variable domain: SQTIHQWPATLVQPVGSPLSLECTVEGTSNPNLYWYRQAAGRGLQLLFYSVGIGQISSEVPQNLSASRPQDRQFILSSKKLLLSDSGFYLCAWSRRMSGNTIYFGEGSWLTVV.

The rearrangement uses TRBV5-1 and TRBJ2-3. CDR1 and CDR2 from the germline V gene are SGHRS and YFSETQ. The CDR3 spans 12 residues. This CDR3 reads CASSWGSDTQYF.

The chain uses TRBV7-2 and TRBJ2-5; TCRdb lists TRBD1, though no DNA is available to test this call. Germline V CDR1 and CDR2: SGHTA, FQGNSA. CDR3 length equals 16 residues. The CDR3 loop reads CASSLVGTGDWETQYF. The complete variable domain, with remaining parts taken from reference TRBV7-2 and TRBJ2-5, reads GAGVSQSPSNKVTEKGKDVELRCDPISGHTALYWYRQSLGQGLEFLIYFQGNSAPDKSGLPSDRFSAERTGGSVSTLTIQRTQQEDSAVYLCASSLVGTGDWETQYFGPGTRLLVL.

CDR3: CASSYVPEEGEEETQYF. V is TRBV6-2 or TRBV6-3 and J is TRBJ2-5. The CDR3 covers 17 residues. Looked up from germline, CDR1 is MNHEY and CDR2 is SVGEGT.

J is TRBJ2-1 and V is TRBV5-5; as DNA is missing, the TRBD2 call by TCRdb cannot be tested. CDR1 is SGHKS, CDR2 YYEKEE, per germline (reference sequence). This CDR3 has 17 amino acids. The CDR3 here is CASSSLGLAAPYNEQFF. Combining the CDR3 with reference TRBV5-5 and TRBJ2-1 gives the whole variable domain DAGVTQSPTHLIKTRGQQVTLRCSPISGHKSVSWYQQVLGQGPQFIFQYYEKEERGRGNFPDRFSARQFPNYSSELNVNALLLGDSALYLCASSSLGLAAPYNEQFFGPGTRLTVL.

V usage is TRBV6-1 and J usage is TRBJ1-1; TCRdb's assignment of TRBD1 cannot be checked, as there is no DNA. Germline V gene data show CDR1 as MNHNS and CDR2 as SASEGT. The CDR3 spans 15 residues. The CDR3 sequence: CASSLVRGADTEAFF.

The rearrangement uses TRBV16 and TRBJ2-5. The CDR3 spans 14 residues. Germline values: CDR1 KGHSY, CDR2 FQNENV. The CDR3 region is CASSQSNSQETQYF. Full variable domain (outside the CDR3, taken from reference TRBV16 and TRBJ2-5): GEEVAQTPKHLVRGEGQKAKLYCAPIKGHSYVFWYQQVLKNEFKFLISFQNENVFDETGMPKERFSAKCLPNSPCSLEIQATKLEDSAVYFCASSQSNSQETQYFGPGTRLLVL.

V gene TRBV15 combines with J gene TRBJ1-6; the D call of TRBD1 rests on TCRdb alone, since no DNA is present to check it. CDR3 length: 15 amino acids. Germline V gene sequence: CDR1 LNHNV, CDR2 YYDKDF (reference sequence). This CDR3 reads CATSQRRRGNSPLHF.

The chain has TRBV20-1 and TRBJ1-2; absent DNA, TCRdb's TRBD1 call cannot be checked. CDR3 length: 14 residues. Per the germline V gene, CDR1 is DFQATT and CDR2 is SNEGSKA (reference sequence). The CDR3 here is CSAPPNRDLDGYTF.

This chain links TRBV12-3 or TRBV12-4 with TRBJ1-1; absent DNA, TCRdb's TRBD1 call cannot be checked. CDR3 length: 15 residues. The CDR3 sequence is CASSFWGAGSTEAFF.

The chain is built from TRBV20-1 and TRBJ2-3; TCRdb's D call of TRBD2 is untestable without DNA. Germline CDR1 is DFQATT and CDR2 is SNEGSKA (reference sequence). CDR3 length: 14 residues. The CDR3 protein is CSAFTSGGGDTQYF.

The rearrangement joins TRBV7-2 to TRBJ2-5; the D gene TCRdb calls, TRBD1, cannot be checked with no DNA. This CDR3 spans 16 amino acids. Per germline, CDR1 SGHTA and CDR2 FQGNSA. This chain's CDR3 is CASSLASRRGLETQYF.